This TCR beta chain was found in a study of T cell changes during pregnancy in multiple sclerosis. CDR3 length: 17 amino acids. CDR1 and CDR2 (germline): MGHRA, YSYEKL. V gave up 7 bases and J gave up 1 base; unmatched junction bases: 13. TCRdb's table, derived via immunoSEQ multiplex PCR, lists solely in-frame clones and lacks some. Among tens of thousands of clones listed, roughly nine tenths were seen once. The receptor was isolated from a female donor with multiple sclerosis, enrolled in a pregnancy study. This specimen consisted of CD4+ T cells from peripheral blood mononuclear cells, obtained in the second trimester of pregnancy. The gene calls are TRBV4-1 and TRBJ2-1; 7 bases fit TRBD2. CDR3 sequence reads: CASTLRGGGESYNEQFF. CDR3 sequence (DNA): TGCGCCAGCACCCTCCGGGGCGGGGGTGAGTCCTACAATGAGCAGTTCTTC.